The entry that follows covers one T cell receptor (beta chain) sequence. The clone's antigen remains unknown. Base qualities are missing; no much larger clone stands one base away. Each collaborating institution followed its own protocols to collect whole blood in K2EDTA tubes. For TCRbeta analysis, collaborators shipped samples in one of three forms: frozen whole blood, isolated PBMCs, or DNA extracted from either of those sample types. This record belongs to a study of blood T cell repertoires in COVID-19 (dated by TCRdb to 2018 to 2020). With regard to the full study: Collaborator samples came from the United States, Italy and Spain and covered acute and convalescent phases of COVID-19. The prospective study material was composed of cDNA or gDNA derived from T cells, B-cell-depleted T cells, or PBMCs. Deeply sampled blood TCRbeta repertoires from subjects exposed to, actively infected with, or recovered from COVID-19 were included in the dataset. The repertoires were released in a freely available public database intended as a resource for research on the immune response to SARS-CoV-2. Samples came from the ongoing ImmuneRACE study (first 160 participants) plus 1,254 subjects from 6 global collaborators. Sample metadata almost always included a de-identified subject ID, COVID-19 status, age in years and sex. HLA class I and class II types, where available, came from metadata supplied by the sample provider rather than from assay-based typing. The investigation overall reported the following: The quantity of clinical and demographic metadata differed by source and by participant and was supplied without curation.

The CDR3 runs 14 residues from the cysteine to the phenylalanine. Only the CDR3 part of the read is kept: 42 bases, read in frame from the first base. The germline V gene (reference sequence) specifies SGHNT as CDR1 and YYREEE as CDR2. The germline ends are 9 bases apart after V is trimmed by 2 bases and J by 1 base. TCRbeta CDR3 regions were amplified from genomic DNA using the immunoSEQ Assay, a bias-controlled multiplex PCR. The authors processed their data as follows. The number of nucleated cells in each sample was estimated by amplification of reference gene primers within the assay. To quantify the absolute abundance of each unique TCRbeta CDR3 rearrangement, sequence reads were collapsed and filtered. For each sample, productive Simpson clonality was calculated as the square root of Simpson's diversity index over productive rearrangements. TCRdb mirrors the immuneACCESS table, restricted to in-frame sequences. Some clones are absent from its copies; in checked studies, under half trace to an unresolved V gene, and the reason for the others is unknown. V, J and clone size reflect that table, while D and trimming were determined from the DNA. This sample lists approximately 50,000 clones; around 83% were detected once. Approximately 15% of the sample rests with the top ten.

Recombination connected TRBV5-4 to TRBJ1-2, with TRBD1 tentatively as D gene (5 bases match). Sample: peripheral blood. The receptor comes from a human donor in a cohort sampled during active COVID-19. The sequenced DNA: TGTGCCAGCAGCTTCGCACAGGTTAACTATGGCTACACCTTC. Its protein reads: CASSFAQVNYGYTF. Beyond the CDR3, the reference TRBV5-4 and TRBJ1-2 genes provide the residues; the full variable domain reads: ETGVTQSPTHLIKTRGQQVTLRCSSQSGHNTVSWYQQALGQGPQFIFQYYREEENGRGNFPPRFSGLQFPNYSSELNVNALELDDSALYLCASSFAQVNYGYTFGSGTRLTVV.